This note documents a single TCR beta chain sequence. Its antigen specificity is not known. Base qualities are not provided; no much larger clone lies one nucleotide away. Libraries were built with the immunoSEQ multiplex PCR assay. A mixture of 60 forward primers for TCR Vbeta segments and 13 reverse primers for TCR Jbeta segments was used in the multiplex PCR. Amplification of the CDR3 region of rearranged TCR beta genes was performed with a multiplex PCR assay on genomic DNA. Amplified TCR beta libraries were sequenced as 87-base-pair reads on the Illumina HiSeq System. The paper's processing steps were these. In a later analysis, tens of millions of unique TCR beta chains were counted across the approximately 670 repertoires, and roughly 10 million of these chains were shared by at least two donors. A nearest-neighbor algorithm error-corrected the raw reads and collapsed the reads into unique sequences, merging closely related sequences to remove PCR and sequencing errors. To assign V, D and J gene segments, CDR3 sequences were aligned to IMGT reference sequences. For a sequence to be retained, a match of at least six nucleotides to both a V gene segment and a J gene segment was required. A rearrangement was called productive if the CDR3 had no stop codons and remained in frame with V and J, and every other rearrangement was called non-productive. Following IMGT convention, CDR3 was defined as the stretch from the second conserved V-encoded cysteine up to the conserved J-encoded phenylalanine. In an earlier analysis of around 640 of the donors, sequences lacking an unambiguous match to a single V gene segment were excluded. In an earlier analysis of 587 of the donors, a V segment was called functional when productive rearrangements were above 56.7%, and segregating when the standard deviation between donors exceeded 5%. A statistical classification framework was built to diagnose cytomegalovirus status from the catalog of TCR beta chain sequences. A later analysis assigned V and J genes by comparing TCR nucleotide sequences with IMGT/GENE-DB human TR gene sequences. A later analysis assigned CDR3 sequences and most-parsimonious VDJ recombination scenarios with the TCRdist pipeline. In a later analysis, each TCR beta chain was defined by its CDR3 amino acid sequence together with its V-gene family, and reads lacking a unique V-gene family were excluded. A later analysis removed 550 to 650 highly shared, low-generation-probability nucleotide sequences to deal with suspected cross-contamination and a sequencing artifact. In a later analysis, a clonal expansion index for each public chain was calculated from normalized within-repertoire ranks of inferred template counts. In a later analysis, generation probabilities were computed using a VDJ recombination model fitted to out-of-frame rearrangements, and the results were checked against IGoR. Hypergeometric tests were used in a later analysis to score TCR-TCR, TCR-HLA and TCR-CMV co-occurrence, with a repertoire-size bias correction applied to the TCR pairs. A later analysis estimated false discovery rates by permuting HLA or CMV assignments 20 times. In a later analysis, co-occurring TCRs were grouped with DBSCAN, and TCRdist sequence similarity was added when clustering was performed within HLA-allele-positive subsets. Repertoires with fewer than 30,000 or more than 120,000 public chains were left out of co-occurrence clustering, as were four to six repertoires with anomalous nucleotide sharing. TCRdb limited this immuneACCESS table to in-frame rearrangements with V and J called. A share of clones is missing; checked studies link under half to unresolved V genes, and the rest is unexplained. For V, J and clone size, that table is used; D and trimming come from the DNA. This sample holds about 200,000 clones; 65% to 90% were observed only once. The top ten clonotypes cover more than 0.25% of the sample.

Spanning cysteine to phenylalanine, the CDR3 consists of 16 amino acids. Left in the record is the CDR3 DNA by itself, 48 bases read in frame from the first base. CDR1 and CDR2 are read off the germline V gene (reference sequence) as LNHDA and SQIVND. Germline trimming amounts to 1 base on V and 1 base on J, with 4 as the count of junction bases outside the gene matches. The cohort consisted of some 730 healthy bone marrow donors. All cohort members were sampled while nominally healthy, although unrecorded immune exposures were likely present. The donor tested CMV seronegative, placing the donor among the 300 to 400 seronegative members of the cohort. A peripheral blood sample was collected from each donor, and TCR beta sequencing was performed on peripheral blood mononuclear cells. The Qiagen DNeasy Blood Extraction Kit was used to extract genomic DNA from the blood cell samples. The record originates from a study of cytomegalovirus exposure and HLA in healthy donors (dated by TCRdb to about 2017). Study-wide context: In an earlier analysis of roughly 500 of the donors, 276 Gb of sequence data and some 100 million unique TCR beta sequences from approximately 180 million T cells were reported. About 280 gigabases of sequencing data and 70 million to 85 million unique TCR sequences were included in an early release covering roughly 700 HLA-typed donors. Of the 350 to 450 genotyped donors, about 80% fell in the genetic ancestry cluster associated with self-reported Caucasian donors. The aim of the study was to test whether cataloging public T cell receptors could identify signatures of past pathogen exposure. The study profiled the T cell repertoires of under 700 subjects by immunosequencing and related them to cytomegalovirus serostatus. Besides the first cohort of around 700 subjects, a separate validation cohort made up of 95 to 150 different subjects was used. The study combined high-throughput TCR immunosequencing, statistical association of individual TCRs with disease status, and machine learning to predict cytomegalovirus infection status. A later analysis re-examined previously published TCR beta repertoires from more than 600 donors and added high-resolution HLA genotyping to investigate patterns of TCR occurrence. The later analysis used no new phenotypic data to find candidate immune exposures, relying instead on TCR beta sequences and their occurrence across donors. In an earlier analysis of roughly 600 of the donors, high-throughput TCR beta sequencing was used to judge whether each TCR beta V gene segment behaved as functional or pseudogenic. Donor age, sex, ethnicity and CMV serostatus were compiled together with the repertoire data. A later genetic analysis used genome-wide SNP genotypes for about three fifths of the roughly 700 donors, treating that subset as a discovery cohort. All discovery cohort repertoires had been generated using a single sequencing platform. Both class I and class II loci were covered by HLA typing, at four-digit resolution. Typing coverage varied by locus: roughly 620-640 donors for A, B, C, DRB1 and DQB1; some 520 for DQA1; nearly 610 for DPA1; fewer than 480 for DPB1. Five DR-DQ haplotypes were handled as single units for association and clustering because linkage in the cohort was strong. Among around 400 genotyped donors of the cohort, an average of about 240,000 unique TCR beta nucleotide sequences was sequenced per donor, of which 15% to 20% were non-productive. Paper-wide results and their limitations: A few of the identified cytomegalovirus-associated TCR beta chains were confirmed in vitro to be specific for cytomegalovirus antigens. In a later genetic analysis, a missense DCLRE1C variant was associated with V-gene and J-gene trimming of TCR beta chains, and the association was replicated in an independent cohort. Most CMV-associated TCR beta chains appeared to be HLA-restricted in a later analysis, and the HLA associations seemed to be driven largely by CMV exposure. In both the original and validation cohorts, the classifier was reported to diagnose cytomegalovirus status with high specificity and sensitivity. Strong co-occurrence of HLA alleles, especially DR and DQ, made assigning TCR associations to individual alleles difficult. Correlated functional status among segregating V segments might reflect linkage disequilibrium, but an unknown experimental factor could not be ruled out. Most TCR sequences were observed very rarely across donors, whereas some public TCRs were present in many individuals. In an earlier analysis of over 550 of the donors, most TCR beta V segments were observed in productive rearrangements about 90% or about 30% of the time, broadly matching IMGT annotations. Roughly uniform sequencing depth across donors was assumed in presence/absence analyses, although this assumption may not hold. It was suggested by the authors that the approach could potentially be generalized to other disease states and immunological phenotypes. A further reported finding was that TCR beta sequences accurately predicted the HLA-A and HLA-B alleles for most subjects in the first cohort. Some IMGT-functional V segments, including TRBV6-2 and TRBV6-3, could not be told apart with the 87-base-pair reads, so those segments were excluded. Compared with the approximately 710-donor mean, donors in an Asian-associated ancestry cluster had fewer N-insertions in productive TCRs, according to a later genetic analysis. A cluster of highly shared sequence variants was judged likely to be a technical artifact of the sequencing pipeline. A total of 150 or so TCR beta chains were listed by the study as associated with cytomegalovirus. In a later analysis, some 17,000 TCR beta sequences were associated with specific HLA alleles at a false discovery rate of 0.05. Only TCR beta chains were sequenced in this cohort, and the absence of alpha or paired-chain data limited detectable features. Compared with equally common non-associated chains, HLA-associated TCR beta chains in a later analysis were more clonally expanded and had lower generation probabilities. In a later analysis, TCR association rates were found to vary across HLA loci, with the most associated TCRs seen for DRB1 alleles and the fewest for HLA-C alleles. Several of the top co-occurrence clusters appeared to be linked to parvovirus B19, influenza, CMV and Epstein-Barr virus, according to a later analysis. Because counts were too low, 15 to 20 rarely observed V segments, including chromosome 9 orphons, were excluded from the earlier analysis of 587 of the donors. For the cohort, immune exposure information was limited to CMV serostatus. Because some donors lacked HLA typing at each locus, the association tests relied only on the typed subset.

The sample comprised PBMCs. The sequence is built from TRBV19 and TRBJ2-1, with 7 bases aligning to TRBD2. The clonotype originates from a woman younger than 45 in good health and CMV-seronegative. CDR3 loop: CASSIGPSGSYNEQFF. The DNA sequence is TGTGCCAGTAGTATAGGGCCTAGCGGTTCCTACAATGAGCAGTTCTTC.